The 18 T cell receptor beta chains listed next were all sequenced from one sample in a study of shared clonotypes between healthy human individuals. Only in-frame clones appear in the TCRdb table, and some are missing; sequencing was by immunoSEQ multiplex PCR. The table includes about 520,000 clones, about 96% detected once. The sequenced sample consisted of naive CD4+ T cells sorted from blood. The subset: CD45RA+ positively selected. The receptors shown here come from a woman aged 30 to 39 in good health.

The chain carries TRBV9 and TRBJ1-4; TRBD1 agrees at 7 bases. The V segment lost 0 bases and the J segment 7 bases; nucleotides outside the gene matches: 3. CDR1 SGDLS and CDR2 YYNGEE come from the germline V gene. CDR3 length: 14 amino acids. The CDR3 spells CASSVEGGGEKLFF. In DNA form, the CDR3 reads TGTGCCAGCAGCGTAGAAGGGGGCGGTGAAAAACTGTTTTTT.

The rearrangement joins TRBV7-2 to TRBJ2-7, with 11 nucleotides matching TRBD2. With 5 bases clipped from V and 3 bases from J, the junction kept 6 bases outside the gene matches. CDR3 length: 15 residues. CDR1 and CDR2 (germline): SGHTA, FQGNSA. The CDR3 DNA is TGTGCCAGCAGCCGCGGGACTAGCGGATTCTACGAGCAGTACTTC. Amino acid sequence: CASSRGTSGFYEQYF. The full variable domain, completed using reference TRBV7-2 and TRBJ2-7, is GAGVSQSPSNKVTEKGKDVELRCDPISGHTALYWYRQSLGQGLEFLIYFQGNSAPDKSGLPSDRFSAERTGGSVSTLTIQRTQQEDSAVYLCASSRGTSGFYEQYFGPGTRLTVT.

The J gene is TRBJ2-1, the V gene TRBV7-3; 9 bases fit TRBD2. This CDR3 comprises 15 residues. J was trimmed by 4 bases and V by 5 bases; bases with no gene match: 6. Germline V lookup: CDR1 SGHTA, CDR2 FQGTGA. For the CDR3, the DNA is TGTGCCAGCAGCCTCACTAGCGGGTTTTACAATGAGCAGTTCTTC. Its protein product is CASSLTSGFYNEQFF.

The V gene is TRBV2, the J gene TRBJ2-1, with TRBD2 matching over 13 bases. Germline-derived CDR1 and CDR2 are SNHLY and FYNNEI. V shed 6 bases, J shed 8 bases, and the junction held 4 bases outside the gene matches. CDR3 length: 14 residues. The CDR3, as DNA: TGTGCCAGCAGACGGACTAGCGGGAGCTATGAGCAGTTCTTC. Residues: CASRRTSGSYEQFF.

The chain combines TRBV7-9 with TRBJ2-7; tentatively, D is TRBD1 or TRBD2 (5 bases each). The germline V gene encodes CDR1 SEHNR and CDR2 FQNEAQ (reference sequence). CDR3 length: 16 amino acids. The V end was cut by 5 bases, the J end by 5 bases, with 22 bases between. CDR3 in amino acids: CASSPGGQGVIHEQYF. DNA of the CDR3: TGTGCCAGCAGCCCAGGTGGGCAGGGAGTCATCCACGAGCAGTACTTC.

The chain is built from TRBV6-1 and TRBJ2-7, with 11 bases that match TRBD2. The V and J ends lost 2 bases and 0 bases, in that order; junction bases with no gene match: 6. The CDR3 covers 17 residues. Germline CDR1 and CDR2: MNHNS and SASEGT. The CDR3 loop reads CASSEHTGLADSYEQYF. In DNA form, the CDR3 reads TGTGCCAGCAGTGAACATACGGGACTAGCGGACTCCTACGAGCAGTACTTC.

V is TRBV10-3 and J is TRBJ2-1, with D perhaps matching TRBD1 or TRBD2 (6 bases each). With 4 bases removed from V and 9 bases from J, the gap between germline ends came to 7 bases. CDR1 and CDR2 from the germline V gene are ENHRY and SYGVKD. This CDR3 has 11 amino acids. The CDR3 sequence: CAISGGAEQFF. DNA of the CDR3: TGTGCCATCAGTGGGGGGGCTGAGCAGTTCTTC.

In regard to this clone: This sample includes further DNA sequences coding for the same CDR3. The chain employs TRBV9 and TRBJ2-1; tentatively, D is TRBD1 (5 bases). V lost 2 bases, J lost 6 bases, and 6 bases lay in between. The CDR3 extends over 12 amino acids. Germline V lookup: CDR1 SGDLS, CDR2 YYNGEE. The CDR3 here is CASSVGLNEQFF. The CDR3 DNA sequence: TGTGCCAGCAGCGTGGGGCTCAATGAGCAGTTCTTC.

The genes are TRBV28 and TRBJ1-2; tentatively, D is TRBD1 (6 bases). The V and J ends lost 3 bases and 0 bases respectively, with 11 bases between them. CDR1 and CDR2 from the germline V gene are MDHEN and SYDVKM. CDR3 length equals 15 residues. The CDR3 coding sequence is TGTGCCAGCAGTTTTCGGGGGCTGTCTAACTATGGCTACACCTTC. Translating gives CASSFRGLSNYGYTF.

CDR3 residues: CASSTLSGGNTIYF. The DNA of the CDR3 is TGCGCCAGCTCCACGCTGTCAGGAGGAAACACCATATATTTT. This chain links TRBV5-1 with TRBJ1-3; D is unresolved. Germline-derived CDR1 and CDR2 are SGHRS and YFSETQ. Trimming removed 7 bases from V and 4 bases from J, with 15 bases in between. The CDR3 is 14 amino acids.

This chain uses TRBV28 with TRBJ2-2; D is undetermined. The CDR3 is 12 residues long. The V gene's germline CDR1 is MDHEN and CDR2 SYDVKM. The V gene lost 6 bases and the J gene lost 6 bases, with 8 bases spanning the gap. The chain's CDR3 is CASSTPPGELFF. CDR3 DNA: TGTGCCAGCAGCACCCCCCCCGGGGAGCTGTTTTTT.

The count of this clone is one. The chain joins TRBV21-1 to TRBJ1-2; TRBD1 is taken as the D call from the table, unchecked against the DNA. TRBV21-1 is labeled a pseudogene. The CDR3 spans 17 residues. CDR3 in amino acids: CASSLLGHYFTNYGYTF. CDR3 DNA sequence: TGTGCCAGCAGCCTATTGGGACACTATTTTACTAACTATGGCTACACCTTC.

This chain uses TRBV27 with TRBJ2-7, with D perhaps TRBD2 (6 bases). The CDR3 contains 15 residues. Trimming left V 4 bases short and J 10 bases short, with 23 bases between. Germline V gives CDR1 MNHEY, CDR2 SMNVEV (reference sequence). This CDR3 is CASSYGGDLQVDQYF. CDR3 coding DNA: TGTGCCAGCAGTTACGGGGGAGACTTACAAGTAGACCAGTACTTC.

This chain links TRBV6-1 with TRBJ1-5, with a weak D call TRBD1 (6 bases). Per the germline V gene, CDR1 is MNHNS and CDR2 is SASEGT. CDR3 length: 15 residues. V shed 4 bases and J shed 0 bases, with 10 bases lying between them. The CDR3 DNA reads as TGTGCCAGCAGTGGGACAGAAACTAGCAATCAGCCCCAGCATTTT. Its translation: CASSGTETSNQPQHF.

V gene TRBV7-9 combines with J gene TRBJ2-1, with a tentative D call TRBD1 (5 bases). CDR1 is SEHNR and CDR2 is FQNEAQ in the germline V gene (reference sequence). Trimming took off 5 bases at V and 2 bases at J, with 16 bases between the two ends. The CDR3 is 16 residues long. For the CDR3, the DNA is TGTGCCAGCAGCCCAGGGTGGCTTCGAACCTACAATGAGCAGTTCTTC. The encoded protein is CASSPGWLRTYNEQFF.

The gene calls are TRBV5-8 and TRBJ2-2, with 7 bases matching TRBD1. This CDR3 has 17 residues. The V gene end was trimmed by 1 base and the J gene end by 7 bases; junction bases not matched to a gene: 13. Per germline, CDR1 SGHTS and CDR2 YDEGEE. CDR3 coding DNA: TGTGCCAGCAGCTTGTATGGACAGGCACTGTTGATCGGGGAGCTGTTTTTT. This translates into CASSLYGQALLIGELFF.

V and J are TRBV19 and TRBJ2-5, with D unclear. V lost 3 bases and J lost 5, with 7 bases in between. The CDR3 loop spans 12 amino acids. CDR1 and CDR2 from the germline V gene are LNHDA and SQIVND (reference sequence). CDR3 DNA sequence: TGTGCCAGTAGTATCCTAGGGGAGACCCAGTACTTC. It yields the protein CASSILGETQYF.

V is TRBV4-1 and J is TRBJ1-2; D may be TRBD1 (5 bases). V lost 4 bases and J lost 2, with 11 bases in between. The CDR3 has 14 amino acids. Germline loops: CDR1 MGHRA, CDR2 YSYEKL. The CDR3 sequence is CASSRAGGNYGYTF. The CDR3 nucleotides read TGCGCCAGCAGCCGCGCCGGGGGGAACTATGGCTACACCTTC.